Shown below are 27 T cell receptor beta chains from a single sample sequenced in a study of blood T cell repertoires in COVID-19. The data were produced by immunoSEQ multiplex PCR, yet TCRdb's version contains in-frame clones alone and is incomplete. The sample includes hundreds of thousands of clones, about 91% of them seen just once. The source material was PBMCs or T cells enriched from blood (not recorded which). The receptor set was obtained from a woman under 30 who had recovered from COVID-19.

The chain employs TRBV10-3 and TRBJ1-2; 7 bases align to TRBD1. This CDR3 contains 15 residues. The germline V gene encodes CDR1 ENHRY and CDR2 SYGVKD. Trimming cost V 0 bases and J 5 bases; bases outside gene matches: 6. CDR3 sequence: CAISESTGAGYGYTF. The DNA of the CDR3 is TGTGCCATCAGTGAGTCTACAGGGGCAGGATATGGCTACACCTTC.

V gene TRBV6-5 combines with J gene TRBJ2-4, with a tentative D call TRBD2 (5 bases). From germline, CDR1 is MNHEY and CDR2 SVGAGI. This CDR3 contains 14 residues. V lost 6 bases, J lost 7 bases, and 16 bases lay in between. This chain's CDR3 is CASSPPGIYNIQYF. The CDR3 DNA reads as TGTGCCAGCAGCCCGCCCGGGATTTATAACATTCAGTACTTC.

V and J are TRBV6-2 or TRBV6-3 and TRBJ1-2, with no clear D. Trimming left V 0 bases short and J 3 bases short, with 8 bases between. The CDR3 spans 14 residues. CDR1 and CDR2 from the germline V gene are MNHEY and SVGEGT. The CDR3 DNA reads TGTGCCAGCAGTTACTCGGCAGGATACTATGGCTACACCTTC. Translating it yields CASSYSAGYYGYTF.

This clone was seen once. V and J are TRBV4-2 and TRBJ1-4, with D possibly being TRBD1 (5 bases). V gave up 4 bases and J gave up 0 bases, with 12 bases separating them. This CDR3 is built from 16 residues. CDR1 is LGHNA, CDR2 YNFKEQ, per germline. Here the CDR3 reads CASSPQDHATNEKLFF. The CDR3 DNA reads as TGTGCCAGCAGCCCACAGGATCATGCAACTAATGAAAAACTGTTTTTT.

The rearrangement joins TRBV5-5 to TRBJ2-4; TRBD2 is a possible D gene (5 bases). This CDR3 contains 13 residues. Trimming pared 4 bases from V and 7 bases from J, leaving 12 bases between. CDR1 and CDR2 (germline): SGHKS, YYEKEE (reference sequence). CDR3 amino acids: CASSLALGNIQYF. The CDR3 DNA follows: TGTGCCAGCAGCCTAGCATTGGGGAACATTCAGTACTTC. The complete variable domain, with remaining parts taken from reference TRBV5-5 and TRBJ2-4, reads DAGVTQSPTHLIKTRGQQVTLRCSPISGHKSVSWYQQVLGQGPQFIFQYYEKEERGRGNFPDRFSARQFPNYSSELNVNALLLGDSALYLCASSLALGNIQYFGAGTRLSVL.

In nucleotides, the CDR3 is TGTGCCAGCAGGTTAGGCCCAGACTATGGCTACACCTTC. It translates to CASRLGPDYGYTF. The V call is TRBV7-3, the J call TRBJ1-2; D is unclear. Germline assignment: CDR1 SGHTA and CDR2 FQGTGA. CDR3 length: 13 residues. The ends were cut back, 6 bases at V and 3 bases at J, with 11 bases in the middle.

The gene calls are TRBV9 and TRBJ2-7; 9 nucleotides match TRBD1. V lost 0 bases to trimming and J lost 3 bases; unmatched junction nucleotides: 4. Germline values: CDR1 SGDLS, CDR2 YYNGEE. The CDR3 has 15 residues. The CDR3 DNA is TGTGCCAGCAGCGTAGGACAGGGGGTTGGCTACGAGCAGTACTTC. Translation: CASSVGQGVGYEQYF.

The V and J genes are TRBV12-3 or TRBV12-4 and TRBJ1-1; D not certain. The germline V and J ends were trimmed by 6 bases and 3 bases, with 8 bases remaining between them. The CDR3 covers 12 residues. The CDR3 region has the DNA TGTGCCAGCAGCTCCTCCTACACTGAAGCTTTCTTT. Residues: CASSSSYTEAFF.

The rearrangement links TRBV18 to TRBJ2-7; D might be TRBD2 (5 bases). The CDR3 contains 15 residues. The V gene lost 6 bases and the J gene lost 4 bases, with 19 bases spanning the gap. Germline CDR1 and CDR2: KGHSH and LQKENI. The CDR3 loop is CASSTTHLPGYEQYF. CDR3 coding DNA: TGTGCCAGCTCCACGACCCATCTCCCGGGATACGAGCAGTACTTC. The full variable domain, in which reference TRBV18 and TRBJ2-7 provide the parts outside the CDR3, is NAGVMQNPRHLVRRRGQEARLRCSPMKGHSHVYWYRQLPEEGLKFMVYLQKENIIDESGMPKERFSAEFPKEGPSILRIQQVVRGDSAAYFCASSTTHLPGYEQYFGPGTRLTVT.

The chain recombines TRBV10-3 with TRBJ2-3; a possible D gene is TRBD2 (6 bases). Germline CDR1 ENHRY, CDR2 SYGVKD. CDR3 length equals 12 residues. V lost 5 bases and J 6 bases, leaving 9 bases between the germline ends. The CDR3 sequence is CAISPTSDTQYF. Here the CDR3 DNA reads TGTGCCATCAGTCCTACTAGCGATACGCAGTATTTT.

The chain has TRBV15 and TRBJ1-2; D is possibly TRBD1 (6 bases). The V gene's germline CDR1 is LNHNV and CDR2 YYDKDF (reference sequence). The CDR3 covers 16 residues. V was cut by 0 bases and J by 4 bases, with 15 bases left in between. CDR3 in DNA: TGTGCCACCAGCAGAGATCTTGCAGGGGCGAGCTATGGCTACACCTTC. Translation gives CATSRDLAGASYGYTF.

The sample holds one count of this clone. The V call is TRBV28, the J call TRBJ2-7; weak D call: TRBD2 (6 bases). This CDR3 has 17 residues. Trimming took 0 bases from V and 5 from J, leaving 20 bases between them. The germline V gene encodes CDR1 MDHEN and CDR2 SYDVKM. CDR3 nucleotide sequence: TGTGCCAGCAGTTTATGGCGGGGTAACTTCGATCCCCACGAGCAGTACTTC. As protein: CASSLWRGNFDPHEQYF.

J is TRBJ1-2 and V is TRBV5-8; 9 bases match TRBD1. Trimming took 4 bases from V and 4 from J; bases not matched to a gene: 5. This CDR3 is 14 amino acids long. Per the germline V gene, CDR1 is SGHTS and CDR2 is YDEGEE. In DNA, the CDR3 is TGTGCCAGCAGCCGACAGGGGGACGGCTATGGCTACACCTTC. This translates into CASSRQGDGYGYTF.

The V gene is TRBV18, the J gene TRBJ2-3, with D hard to call. CDR1 is KGHSH, CDR2 LQKENI, per germline. CDR3 length equals 13 residues. Trimming shortened V by 3 bases and J by 6 bases, and 10 bases separated the two germline ends. The CDR3 reads CASSPAATDTQYF. CDR3 sequence (DNA): TGTGCCAGCTCACCCGCGGCCACGGATACGCAGTATTTT. The full variable domain, rest sourced from reference TRBV18 and TRBJ2-3, is NAGVMQNPRHLVRRRGQEARLRCSPMKGHSHVYWYRQLPEEGLKFMVYLQKENIIDESGMPKERFSAEFPKEGPSILRIQQVVRGDSAAYFCASSPAATDTQYFGPGTRLTVL.

The CDR3 sequence is CASSREPAGGPNEQFF. DNA for the CDR3: TGCGCCAGCAGCCGAGAACCAGCGGGAGGGCCTAATGAGCAGTTCTTC. The V gene is TRBV4-3, the J gene TRBJ2-1; 10 bases match TRBD2. CDR1 LGHNA and CDR2 YSLEER come from the germline V gene. The CDR3 is 16 amino acids. The J segment lost 7 bases and the V segment lost 4 bases, leaving 10 bases of the junction unmatched.

This clone was observed once. CDR3: CASSSSLAGGLHEQYF. CDR3 nucleotide sequence: TGTGCCAGCAGCTCTTCCTTAGCGGGAGGGTTACACGAGCAGTACTTC. This rearrangement joins TRBV5-4 to TRBJ2-7, with 11 bases identical to TRBD2. The CDR3 is 16 amino acids. Germline CDR1 SGHNT, CDR2 YYREEE (reference sequence). V shed 3 bases and J 5 bases; nucleotides not matched to a gene: 10.

V gene TRBV6-5 combines with J gene TRBJ1-6; D perhaps matches TRBD1 (6 bases). CDR1 is MNHEY, CDR2 SVGAGI, per germline. The CDR3 consists of 14 residues. V was trimmed by 6 bases and J by 13 bases, leaving 19 bases between them. The CDR3 is CASSRTVRDRPLHF. The CDR3 DNA reads TGTGCCAGCAGCCGGACAGTCCGGGATCGGCCCCTCCACTTT.

This chain links TRBV19 with TRBJ1-5; no reliable D call. Between the trimmed V and J ends, which lost 3 bases and 4 bases, there was a span of 10 bases. This CDR3 spans 14 amino acids. Germline CDR1 LNHDA, CDR2 SQIVND (reference sequence). CDR3 nucleotide sequence: TGTGCCAGTAGTATTTTGGACTTTAATCAGCCCCAGCATTTT. Residues: CASSILDFNQPQHF.

This chain links TRBV11-3 with TRBJ2-3; D possibly corresponds to TRBD1 (5 bases). Trimming pared 2 bases from V and 4 bases from J, leaving 10 bases between. The CDR3 is 14 residues long. Germline V gives CDR1 SGHNT, CDR2 YENEEA. The CDR3 nucleotides read TGTGCCAGCAGCTTATTAGGGGTCCCAGATACGCAGTATTTT. It specifies CASSLLGVPDTQYF.

As regards this clone: A junction boundary mismatches the germline segment, possibly from a read error. The rearrangement links TRBV6-1 to TRBJ1-6; 7 positions agree with TRBD1. This CDR3 region has 16 residues. CDR1 MNHNS and CDR2 SASEGT come from the germline V gene. The CDR3 bases are TGTGCCAGCAGTCAAGCTAGGGACAGTCTAAATTCACCCCTCCACTTT. It is translated as CASSQARDSLNSPLHF.

This chain's CDR3 is CASSNRAANTEAFF. The CDR3 DNA reads TGTGCCAGCTCAAACAGGGCGGCGAACACTGAAGCTTTCTTT. The rearrangement links TRBV28 to TRBJ1-1, with D perhaps TRBD1 (6 bases). The CDR3 runs to 14 residues. In germline, CDR1 is MDHEN, CDR2 SYDVKM. The V gene lost 8 bases and the J gene lost 1 base, with 14 bases spanning the gap.

In this sample, this clone turned up once. The chain links TRBV27 to TRBJ2-5; 7 positions match TRBD1. The trim removed 0 bases at V and 4 bases at J, leaving 2 bases unmatched. CDR3 length: 14 amino acids. Germline V gene sequence: CDR1 MNHEY, CDR2 SMNVEV (reference sequence). The CDR3 DNA reads TGTGCCAGCAGTTTATCGAGACAGGGAGAGACCCAGTACTTC. It codes for CASSLSRQGETQYF.

This chain links TRBV5-1 with TRBJ2-7, with TRBD1 identical over 7 bases. The CDR3 runs to 14 residues. V lost 1 base and J lost 4; bases outside the gene matches: 5. Germline V gene lookup returns CDR1 SGHRS and CDR2 YFSETQ. Here the CDR3 reads CASSLSWTGYEQYF. The CDR3 DNA follows: TGCGCCAGCAGCTTGAGTTGGACAGGTTACGAGCAGTACTTC.

The genes are TRBV7-3 and TRBJ2-5, with 7 positions matching TRBD2. Trimming took 0 bases from V and 2 from J; bases not matched to a gene: 0. This CDR3 is 14 amino acids long. Per the germline V gene, CDR1 is SGHTA and CDR2 is FQGTGA. The CDR3 DNA follows: TGTGCCAGCAGCTTAACTAGCGGGCAAGAGACCCAGTACTTC. Residues: CASSLTSGQETQYF.

This chain links TRBV27 with TRBJ1-2; tentatively, D is TRBD1 (6 bases). This CDR3 contains 15 residues. V was pared by 5 bases and J by 6 bases, with 19 bases between. Germline V gene sequence: CDR1 MNHEY, CDR2 SMNVEV (reference sequence). CDR3 sequence reads: CASSPNQVRGDGYTF. Written as DNA, the CDR3 is TGTGCCAGCAGTCCGAACCAAGTCAGGGGAGATGGCTACACCTTC.

The chain carries TRBV29-1 and TRBJ2-7, with D possibly TRBD1 on 5 matching bases. This CDR3 has 14 residues. Trimming took off 4 bases at V and 3 bases at J, with 16 bases between the two ends. The germline V gene has CDR1 SQVTM and CDR2 ANQGSEA. In DNA form, the CDR3 reads TGCAGCGTTGTATCCCCTGGGGCTTACTACGAGCAGTACTTC. Residues: CSVVSPGAYYEQYF.

In this sample, this clone turned up a few times. The gene calls are TRBV5-1 and TRBJ1-4; unclear D gene. The CDR3 extends over 13 amino acids. V lost 0 bases, J lost 7 bases, and 7 bases lay in between. Germline CDR1 and CDR2: SGHRS and YFSETQ. The CDR3 DNA sequence: TGCGCCAGCAGCTTGGATATTTTTGAAAAACTGTTTTTT. Protein: CASSLDIFEKLFF.